The 13 T cell receptor beta chains reported below all come from one sample, sequenced in a study of blood T cells in healthy people across ages. For the second PCR, which ran for roughly 6 to 12 cycles, a sample-barcoded 5' primer and a J-beta primer mix were used. TCRdb reanalysed the 5' RACE reads using MiXCR and keeps one entry per CDR3 protein. The sample holds about 1.6 million distinct CDR3 sequences; 30% to 40% are singletons and the top ten take about 10%. The sample comprised blood. These receptors came from a woman aged 25-40 years in good health.

The CDR3 reads CSARPTSGRSHEQFF. The CDR3 DNA sequence: TGCAGTGCTAGACCGACTAGCGGGAGAAGCCATGAGCAGTTCTTC. This rearrangement joins TRBV20-1 to TRBJ2-1, with TRBD2 identical over 12 bases. V shed 2 bases and J 8 bases; nucleotides not matched to a gene: 7. The CDR3 has 15 amino acids. Germline loops: CDR1 DFQATT, CDR2 SNEGSKA (reference sequence).

V gene TRBV5-6 combines with J gene TRBJ2-5; TRBD1 agrees at 9 bases. V lost 4 bases to trimming and J lost 4 bases; unmatched junction nucleotides: 8. The CDR3 is 15 residues long. The V gene's germline CDR1 is SGHDT and CDR2 YYEEEE. The CDR3 bases are TGTGCCAGCAGCAAGGAGACAGGGGGTGCAGAGACCCAGTACTTC. Protein sequence: CASSKETGGAETQYF.

This clonotype was picked up a small number of times. The genes are TRBV20-1 and TRBJ2-1; 7 bases align to TRBD1. The CDR3 runs 15 residues. Germline loops: CDR1 DFQATT, CDR2 SNEGSKA (reference sequence). V lost 6 bases, J lost 0 bases, and 8 bases stayed unmatched. CDR3 in amino acids: CSAVQGWASYNEQFF. CDR3 DNA: TGCAGTGCCGTACAGGGGTGGGCCTCCTACAATGAGCAGTTCTTC.

The chain employs TRBV9 and TRBJ1-2, with TRBD1 as a possible D gene (5 bases). The V and J ends lost 4 bases and 4 bases respectively, with 14 bases between them. Germline V CDR1 and CDR2: SGDLS, YYNGEE. This CDR3 comprises 14 residues. CDR3 sequence reads: CASSQTAGSYGYTF. The CDR3 bases are TGTGCCAGCAGCCAGACAGCTGGTAGCTATGGCTACACCTTC. The full variable domain, with the rest looked up from reference TRBV9 and TRBJ1-2, is DSGVTQTPKHLITATGQRVTLRCSPRSGDLSVYWYQQSLDQGLQFLIQYYNGEERAKGNILERFSAQQFPDLHSELNLSSLELGDSALYFCASSQTAGSYGYTFGSGTRLTVV.

This clonotype was recorded once. A read error may produce the germline difference seen at one junction end. The chain couples TRBV15 to TRBJ2-1; no definite D call. Germline V gene lookup returns CDR1 LNHNV and CDR2 YYDKDF (reference sequence). The CDR3 has 14 amino acids. Here the CDR3 reads CATSRDRLGNGQFF. CDR3 DNA: TGTGCCACCAGCAGAGATCGGCTAGGCAATGGGCAGTTCTTC.

A few counts support this clonotype. The chain is built from TRBV20-1 and TRBJ2-1; 10 nucleotides align to TRBD2. Germline V gene sequence: CDR1 DFQATT, CDR2 SNEGSKA (reference sequence). The CDR3 has 15 amino acids. V lost 4 bases, J lost 7 bases, and 10 bases stayed unmatched. CDR3 in amino acids: CSAIKAGGFNNEQFF. CDR3 bases: TGCAGTGCTATAAAAGCGGGGGGGTTTAATAATGAGCAGTTCTTC.

A few counts support this clonotype. The chain has TRBV4-1 and TRBJ1-1; D call uncertain. The CDR3 contains 13 residues. Trimming shortened V by 3 bases and J by 5 bases, and 10 bases separated the two germline ends. In germline, CDR1 is MGHRA, CDR2 YSYEKL. In DNA, the CDR3 is TGCGCCAGCAGCCAGCTGGCCCCGACTGAAGCTTTCTTT. It codes for CASSQLAPTEAFF.

This chain's CDR3 is CSVGMGSSDSNQPQHF. CDR3 DNA: TGCAGCGTTGGGATGGGGTCCAGTGATAGCAATCAGCCCCAGCATTTT. The gene calls are TRBV29-1 and TRBJ1-5; the D is unclear. The V and J ends lost 4 bases and 0 bases respectively, with 16 bases between them. From germline, CDR1 is SQVTM and CDR2 ANQGSEA. The CDR3 is 16 residues long.

This clonotype has just one count. This may be a read error: a much more frequent sequence differs by one nucleotide. The J gene is TRBJ2-1, the V gene TRBV4-1; the D gene could be TRBD1 or TRBD2 (6 bases each). The CDR3 is made up of 16 amino acids. With 2 bases removed from V and 7 bases from J, the gap between germline ends came to 18 bases. In germline, CDR1 is MGHRA, CDR2 YSYEKL. Written as DNA, the CDR3 is TGCGCCAGCAGCCAAATTGGAGGGCTGGGGGCAAATGAGCAGTTCTTC. Translation gives CASSQIGGLGANEQFF.

There are a few counts of this clonotype. V and J are TRBV9 and TRBJ2-2; a weak D match, TRBD2 (6 bases). The V gene's germline CDR1 is SGDLS and CDR2 YYNGEE. CDR3 length: 15 residues. V was shortened by 1 base and J by 4 bases, with 11 bases between the two germline ends. The CDR3 DNA sequence: TGTGCCAGCAGCGTACTTGGAGGGACCACCGGGGAGCTGTTTTTT. This encodes CASSVLGGTTGELFF.

The chain recombines TRBV5-1 with TRBJ1-2; TRBD1 might be the D (5 bases). Trimming left V 1 base short and J 7 bases short, with 20 bases between. This CDR3 is 16 amino acids long. Looked up from germline, CDR1 is SGHRS and CDR2 is YFSETQ. Here the CDR3 reads CASSLLGSQGRIGYTF. The CDR3 DNA reads TGCGCCAGCAGCTTGCTTGGATCCCAGGGAAGAATTGGCTACACCTTC.

The gene calls are TRBV20-1 and TRBJ2-1; 13 bases line up with TRBD2. Trimming at V came to 5 bases and at J to 0 bases, leaving 13 bases not matched to a gene. Germline CDR1 and CDR2: DFQATT and SNEGSKA (reference sequence). This CDR3 comprises 19 residues. For the CDR3, the DNA is TGCAGTGCTCTAAGACTAGCGGGGGGCAGGCGTAGCTCCTACAATGAGCAGTTCTTC. Amino acid sequence: CSALRLAGGRRSSYNEQFF.

This clonotype was detected a few times. V usage is TRBV7-2 and J usage is TRBJ2-4; D remains unclear. The end of the DNA aligns better with TRBJ2-5, so the J call may be wrong. Germline V gives CDR1 SGHTA, CDR2 FQGNSA. This CDR3 is 14 amino acids long. This CDR3 is CASSLAAQQETQYF. CDR3 nucleotides: TGTGCCAGCAGCTTAGCGGCACAGCAAGAGACCCAGTACTTC.